Below are 18 T cell receptor beta chains sequenced from a single sample in a study of beta chain features in type 1 diabetes. Overall study findings and caveats: Type 1 diabetes patients showed a moderate but significant shortening of TCRB CDR3s in all four CD4+ subsets.

These receptors' antigens are unknown. Sequencing targeted expressed TCRB transcripts, as all isolated RNA had been reverse transcribed. Sequenced by immunoSEQ multiplex PCR; TCRdb stores in-frame clones only, minus some. The sample records roughly 730,000 clones, roughly an eighth being singletons. The sequencing sample was made of naive CD4+ T cells from blood. These receptors all stem from a man between 18 and 35 years old with type 1 diabetes.

This clone showed up just a few times. The rearrangement links TRBV28 to TRBJ2-2, with 7 nucleotides matching TRBD2. Germline V gene sequence: CDR1 MDHEN, CDR2 SYDVKM. CDR3 length: 15 amino acids. The J segment lost 1 base and the V segment lost 7 bases, leaving 6 bases of the junction unmatched. The CDR3 loop reads CASTSSGLNTGELFF. CDR3 bases: TGTGCCAGCACCTCTAGCGGCCTGAACACCGGGGAGCTGTTTTTT.

This clone was counted only a few times. This rearrangement joins TRBV25-1 to TRBJ2-7; D might be TRBD1 (5 bases). The germline V gene encodes CDR1 MGHDK and CDR2 SYGVNS. The CDR3 runs to 15 residues. Trimming took off 0 bases at V and 7 bases at J, with 16 bases between the two ends. The DNA of the CDR3 is TGTGCCAGCAGTGAATATCACAGGCGTCTTGGTGAGCAGTACTTC. Translating gives CASSEYHRRLGEQYF.

This clone was counted a few times. The V gene is TRBV19, the J gene TRBJ1-1, with D hard to call. CDR3 length: 12 amino acids. Germline V gene sequence: CDR1 LNHDA, CDR2 SQIVND (reference sequence). V lost 4 bases to trimming and J lost 6 bases, with 9 bases between them. The CDR3 protein is CASSTLVAEAFF. DNA of the CDR3: TGTGCCAGTAGTACACTGGTCGCTGAAGCTTTCTTT.

Only a few counts were recorded for this clone. This rearrangement joins TRBV7-6 to TRBJ1-1, with 8 positions matching TRBD1. The CDR3 has 14 residues. Germline lookup yields CDR1 SGHVS and CDR2 FNYEAQ. V was clipped by 5 bases and J by 2 bases; unmatched bases: 4. The CDR3 bases are TGTGCCAGCAGCCCGGGACAGGCAAACACTGAAGCTTTCTTT. It is translated as CASSPGQANTEAFF.

This chain connects TRBV6-6 to TRBJ1-1; D is uncertain. The CDR3 sequence is 15 residues long. Trimming left V 5 bases short and J 1 base short, with 14 bases between. Germline CDR1 reads MNHNY; CDR2 reads SVGAGI (reference sequence). The CDR3 protein is CASSADGIPNTEAFF. The CDR3 region has the DNA TGTGCCAGCAGTGCCGACGGAATTCCGAACACTGAAGCTTTCTTT.

This clone was detected only a few times. The V gene is TRBV6-1, the J gene TRBJ2-7, with D hard to call. The CDR3 runs 15 residues. V was pared by 6 bases and J by 2 bases, with 17 bases between. Germline V lookup: CDR1 MNHNS, CDR2 SASEGT. This CDR3 reads CASSLDMRGAYEQYF. CDR3 DNA: TGTGCCAGCAGCCTAGATATGAGAGGCGCCTACGAGCAGTACTTC.

This clone was seen only a few times. V gene TRBV5-8 combines with J gene TRBJ1-1; D ambiguous. The CDR3 has 13 amino acids. In germline, CDR1 is SGHTS, CDR2 YDEGEE. V was shortened by 4 bases and J by 4 bases, with 11 bases between the two germline ends. This chain's CDR3 is CASSRDGGTEAFF. CDR3 bases: TGTGCCAGCAGCCGCGACGGAGGCACTGAAGCTTTCTTT.

The gene calls are TRBV28 and TRBJ1-5, with 8 bases fitting TRBD1. Germline-derived CDR1 and CDR2 are MDHEN and SYDVKM. CDR3 length equals 14 residues. With 3 bases clipped from V and 5 bases from J, the junction kept 3 bases outside the gene matches. The CDR3 sequence: CASSLPGGHQPQHF. CDR3 bases: TGTGCCAGCAGTTTGCCAGGGGGCCATCAGCCCCAGCATTTT. The whole variable domain, remainder taken from reference TRBV28 and TRBJ1-5, is DVKVTQSSRYLVKRTGEKVFLECVQDMDHENMFWYRQDPGLGLRLIYFSYDVKMKEKGDIPEGYSVSREKKERFSLILESASTNQTSMYLCASSLPGGHQPQHFGDGTRLSIL.

The genes are TRBV19 and TRBJ1-5; weak D call: TRBD1 (5 bases). This CDR3 spans 14 amino acids. Germline V lookup: CDR1 LNHDA, CDR2 SQIVND (reference sequence). The DNA for the CDR3 is TGTGCTACTGGCAGGGCAAATAGCAATCAGCCCCAGCATTTT. Encoded protein: CATGRANSNQPQHF.

The rearrangement joins TRBV7-2 to TRBJ2-7, with D perhaps matching TRBD1 (6 bases). In germline, CDR1 is SGHTA, CDR2 FQGNSA. The germline V and J ends were trimmed by 5 bases and 2 bases, with 10 bases remaining between them. The CDR3 is 13 residues long. The CDR3 DNA follows: TGTGCCAGCAGCCACCAGGGGACCTACGAGCAGTACTTC. It codes for CASSHQGTYEQYF.

This clone was observed a few times. This specimen includes other DNA sequences encoding the same CDR3. V and J are TRBV30 and TRBJ1-5; no definite D call. The CDR3 extends over 13 amino acids. The germline V gene has CDR1 GTSNPN and CDR2 SVGIG (reference sequence). V was clipped by 0 bases and J by 7 bases, with 10 bases between them. CDR3 region: CAWSVAGDQPQHF. DNA for the CDR3: TGTGCCTGGAGTGTGGCAGGTGACCAGCCCCAGCATTTT.

This clone was seen only a few times. The chain joins TRBV11-1 to TRBJ2-7; D assignment may be TRBD1 or TRBD2 (6 bases each). The CDR3 sequence is 15 residues long. In germline, CDR1 is SGHAT, CDR2 FQDESV (reference sequence). V gave up 5 bases and J gave up 4 bases, with 18 bases separating them. CDR3 in DNA: TGTGCCAGCAGCACTCGACAGGCCGGGGGATACGAGCAGTACTTC. Residues: CASSTRQAGGYEQYF.

The V call is TRBV6-1, the J call TRBJ2-7; no firm D call. The CDR3 covers 12 residues. Germline CDR1 reads MNHNS; CDR2 reads SASEGT. V lost 8 bases, J lost 0 bases, and 8 bases lay in between. The CDR3 region is CASGWNSYEQYF. The CDR3, as DNA: TGTGCCAGCGGATGGAACTCCTACGAGCAGTACTTC.

The CDR3 nucleotides are TGTGCCAGCAGCCCTGGAGGCGCTTTCACAGATACGCAGTATTTT. Translating it yields CASSPGGAFTDTQYF. This rearrangement joins TRBV7-9 to TRBJ2-3, with D perhaps TRBD2 (5 bases). CDR3 size: 15 residues. Germline CDR1 SEHNR, CDR2 FQNEAQ (reference sequence). The ends were cut back, 5 bases at V and 2 bases at J, with 14 bases in the middle.

This clone was detected only a few times. The rearrangement links TRBV7-9 to TRBJ2-5, with D maybe TRBD1 (5 bases). The V and J ends lost 4 bases and 5 bases respectively, with 14 bases between them. The CDR3 is 14 residues long. The V gene's germline CDR1 is SEHNR and CDR2 FQNEAQ (reference sequence). The CDR3 bases are TGTGCCAGCAGCTATGGACACAAACTGGAGACCCAGTACTTC. This sequence encodes CASSYGHKLETQYF. The full variable domain, its missing parts supplied by reference TRBV7-9 and TRBJ2-5, is DTGVSQNPRHKITKRGQNVTFRCDPISEHNRLYWYRQTLGQGPEFLTYFQNEAQLEKSRLLSDRFSAERPKGSFSTLEIQRTEQGDSAMYLCASSYGHKLETQYFGPGTRLLVL.

This clone was counted between two and nine times. The V and J genes are TRBV4-1 and TRBJ1-5; D gene unclear. CDR3 size: 15 residues. Germline V gene data show CDR1 as MGHRA and CDR2 as YSYEKL. The ends were cut back, 0 bases at V and 7 bases at J, with 13 bases in the middle. CDR3 protein: CASSQDGRTLQPQHF. CDR3 in DNA: TGCGCCAGCAGCCAAGATGGGAGGACTCTGCAGCCCCAGCATTTT.

This clone was counted a few times. The chain carries TRBV10-3 and TRBJ1-5, with TRBD1 matching 7 bases. The CDR3 runs to 13 residues. With 10 bases clipped from V and 5 bases from J, the junction kept 8 bases outside the gene matches. Germline V lookup: CDR1 ENHRY, CDR2 SYGVKD. In DNA, the CDR3 is TGTGCCAACCAGAGGGGGCCCGATCAGCCCCAGCATTTT. Its protein product is CANQRGPDQPQHF.

The chain's CDR3 is CASVVERGSPLHF. The CDR3 DNA sequence: TGTGCCTCAGTGGTGGAACGGGGTTCACCCCTCCACTTT. The chain recombines TRBV5-8 with TRBJ1-6, with D unclear. Germline CDR1 reads SGHTS; CDR2 reads YDEGEE. This CDR3 has 13 residues. Deletions cut 10 bases from V and 9 bases from J, with 17 bases between.